The clone carrying this T cell receptor beta chain occurred a few times. What it binds is unknown. This record comes from a study of T-cell memory formation after mild COVID-19. CDR3 length: 14 residues. Germline CDR1 SQVTM, CDR2 ANQGSEA. Trimming shortened V by 6 bases and J by 0 bases, and 12 bases separated the two germline ends. Study results and caveats: For contracting clones, CD4+ ones sat mainly in CM and EM, CD8+ in EMRA.

MiXCR was run by TCRdb on the 5' RACE reads, yielding one entry per CDR3 protein. The table shows about 500,000 distinct CDR3 sequences, with just over 20% occurring only once. The chain combines TRBV29-1 with TRBJ2-1; D unresolved. The origin of this receptor is an adult woman who had mild COVID-19 (a few samples of this study predate the infection). Cell type and time point are not known. The sample taken for sequencing was PBMCs or a T cell subset sorted from them (not recorded which). The CDR3 protein is CSVRSSSSYNEQFF. In DNA, the CDR3 is TGCAGCGTGAGGTCCTCGAGCTCCTACAATGAGCAGTTCTTC.